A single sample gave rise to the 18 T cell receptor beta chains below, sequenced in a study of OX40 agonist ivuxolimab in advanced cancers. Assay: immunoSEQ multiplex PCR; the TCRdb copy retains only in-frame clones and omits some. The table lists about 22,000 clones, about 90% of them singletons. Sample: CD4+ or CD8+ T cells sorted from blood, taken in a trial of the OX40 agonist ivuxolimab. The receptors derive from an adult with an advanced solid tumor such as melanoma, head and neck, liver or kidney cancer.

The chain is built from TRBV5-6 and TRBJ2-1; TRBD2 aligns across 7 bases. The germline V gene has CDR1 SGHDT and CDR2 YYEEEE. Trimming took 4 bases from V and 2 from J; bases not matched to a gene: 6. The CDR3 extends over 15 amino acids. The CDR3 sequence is CASSASSGPYNEQFF. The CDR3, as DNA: TGTGCCAGCAGCGCATCTAGCGGACCCTACAATGAGCAGTTCTTC.

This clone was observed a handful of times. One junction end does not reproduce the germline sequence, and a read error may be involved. The CDR3 sequence is CASSPSDIGDEQFF. DNA of the CDR3: TGTGCTAGCAGCCCGAGCGACATAGGGGACGAACAGTTCTTC. The J gene is TRBJ2-1, the V gene TRBV7-7; D tentatively fits TRBD1 or TRBD2 (5 bases each). The CDR3 has 14 residues. Germline CDR1 and CDR2: SSHAT and FNYEAQ (reference sequence).

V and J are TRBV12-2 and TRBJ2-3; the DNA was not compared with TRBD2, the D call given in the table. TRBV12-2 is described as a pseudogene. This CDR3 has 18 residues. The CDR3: CASRLASSGRSSTDTQYF. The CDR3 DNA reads TGTGCAAGTCGCTTAGCGTCCAGCGGGAGGTCTAGCACAGATACGCAGTATTTT.

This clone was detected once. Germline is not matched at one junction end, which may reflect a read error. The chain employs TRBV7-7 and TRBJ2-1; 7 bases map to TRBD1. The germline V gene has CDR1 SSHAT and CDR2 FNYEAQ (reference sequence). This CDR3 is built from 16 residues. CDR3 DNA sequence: TGTGCTAGCAGCTTAAAATCAGGGGGATCGTACAATGAGCAGTTCTTC. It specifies CASSLKSGGSYNEQFF.

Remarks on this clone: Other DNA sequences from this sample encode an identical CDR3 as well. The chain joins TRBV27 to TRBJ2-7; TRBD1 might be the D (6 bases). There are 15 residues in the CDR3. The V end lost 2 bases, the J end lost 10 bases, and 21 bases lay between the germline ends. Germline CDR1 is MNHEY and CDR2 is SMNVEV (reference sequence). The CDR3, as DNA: TGTGCCAGCAGTTTAACCCTAACAGGGTCGAGAGAACAGTACTTC. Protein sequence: CASSLTLTGSREQYF.

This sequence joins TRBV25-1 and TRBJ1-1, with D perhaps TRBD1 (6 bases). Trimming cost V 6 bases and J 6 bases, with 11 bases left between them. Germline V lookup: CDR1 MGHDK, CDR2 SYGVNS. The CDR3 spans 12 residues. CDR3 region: CASSQGGPEAFF. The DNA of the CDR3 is TGTGCCAGCAGCCAAGGGGGTCCTGAAGCTTTCTTT.

DNA for the CDR3: TGTGCCAGCAGCCATGAGGACAGGACCTATGGCTACACCTTC. As protein: CASSHEDRTYGYTF. The gene calls are TRBV14 and TRBJ1-2, with 7 bases identical to TRBD1. J was trimmed by 4 bases and V by 3 bases; bases with no gene match: 5. CDR1 SGHDN and CDR2 FVKESK come from the germline V gene. This CDR3 region has 14 residues.

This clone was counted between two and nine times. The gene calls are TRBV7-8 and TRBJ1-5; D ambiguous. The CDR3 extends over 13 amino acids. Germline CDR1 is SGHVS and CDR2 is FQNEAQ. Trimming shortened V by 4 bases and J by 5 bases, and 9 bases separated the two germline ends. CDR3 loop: CASSWLRYQPQHF. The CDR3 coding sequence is TGTGCCAGCAGCTGGTTAAGGTATCAGCCCCAGCATTTT.

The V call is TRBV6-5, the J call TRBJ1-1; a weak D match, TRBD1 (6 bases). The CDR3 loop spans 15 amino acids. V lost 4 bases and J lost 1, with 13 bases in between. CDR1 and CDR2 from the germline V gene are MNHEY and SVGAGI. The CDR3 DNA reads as TGTGCCAGCAGTTCTGAGGGGGTTAAGAACACTGAAGCTTTCTTT. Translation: CASSSEGVKNTEAFF.

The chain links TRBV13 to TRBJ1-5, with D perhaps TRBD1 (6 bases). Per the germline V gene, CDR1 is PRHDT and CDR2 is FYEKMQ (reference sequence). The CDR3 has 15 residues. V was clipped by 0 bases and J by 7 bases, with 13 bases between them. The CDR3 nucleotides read TGTGCCAGCAGCTTAGGACACAGGGAGGACCAGCCCCAGCATTTT. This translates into CASSLGHREDQPQHF.

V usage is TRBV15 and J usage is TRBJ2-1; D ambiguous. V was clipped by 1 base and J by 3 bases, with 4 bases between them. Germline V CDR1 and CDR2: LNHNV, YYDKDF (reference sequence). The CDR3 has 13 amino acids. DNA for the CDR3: TGTGCCACCAGCAGAGTTAGCTACAATGAGCAGTTCTTC. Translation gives CATSRVSYNEQFF.

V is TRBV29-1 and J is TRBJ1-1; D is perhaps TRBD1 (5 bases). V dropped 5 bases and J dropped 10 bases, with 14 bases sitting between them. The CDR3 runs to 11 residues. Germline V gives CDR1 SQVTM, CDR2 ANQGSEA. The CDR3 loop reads CSVLRGWGAFF. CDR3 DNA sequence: TGCAGCGTTCTACGGGGGTGGGGAGCTTTCTTT.

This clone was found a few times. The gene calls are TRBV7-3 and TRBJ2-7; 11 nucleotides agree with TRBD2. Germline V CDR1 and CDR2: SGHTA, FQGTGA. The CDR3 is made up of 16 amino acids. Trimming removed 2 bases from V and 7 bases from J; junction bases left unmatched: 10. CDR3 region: CASSLALIAGGPEQYF. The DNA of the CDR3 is TGTGCCAGCAGCTTAGCGCTAATAGCGGGAGGGCCAGAGCAGTACTTC.

Here the CDR3 DNA reads TGTGCCAGCAGCGGGGGGTTCAGCCTCCAAGAGACCCAGTACTTC. Translation gives CASSGGFSLQETQYF. This chain links TRBV5-6 with TRBJ2-5; perhaps TRBD2 as D (6 bases). The germline V and J ends were trimmed by 4 bases and 1 base, with 14 bases remaining between them. The CDR3 sequence is 15 residues long. CDR1 and CDR2 (germline): SGHDT, YYEEEE.

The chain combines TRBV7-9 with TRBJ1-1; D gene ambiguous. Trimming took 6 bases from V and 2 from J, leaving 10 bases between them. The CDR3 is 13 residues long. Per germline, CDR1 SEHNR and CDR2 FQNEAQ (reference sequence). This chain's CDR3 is CASSLDYNTEAFF. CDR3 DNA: TGTGCCAGCAGTTTGGACTATAACACTGAAGCTTTCTTT.

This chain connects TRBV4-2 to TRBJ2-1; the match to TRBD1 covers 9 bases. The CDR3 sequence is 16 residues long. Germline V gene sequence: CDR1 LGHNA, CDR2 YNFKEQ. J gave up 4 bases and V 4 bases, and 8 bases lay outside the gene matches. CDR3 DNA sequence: TGTGCCAGCAGCCCAATCGGGACAGGGCTTTACAATGAGCAGTTCTTC. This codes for CASSPIGTGLYNEQFF.

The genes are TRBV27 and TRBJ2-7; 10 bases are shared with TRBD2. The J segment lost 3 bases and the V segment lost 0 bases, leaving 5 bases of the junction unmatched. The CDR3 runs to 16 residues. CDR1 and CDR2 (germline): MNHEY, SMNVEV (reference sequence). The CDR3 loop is CASSLSLAGGIYEQYF. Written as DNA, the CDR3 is TGTGCCAGCAGTTTATCCTTAGCGGGAGGTATCTACGAGCAGTACTTC.

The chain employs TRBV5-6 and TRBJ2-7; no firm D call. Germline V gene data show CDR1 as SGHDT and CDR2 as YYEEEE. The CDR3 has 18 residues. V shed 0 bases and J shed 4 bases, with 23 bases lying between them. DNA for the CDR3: TGTGCCAGCAGCTTGGCGTCCGATATGGACCTGGAAGAGTACGAGCAGTACTTC. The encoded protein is CASSLASDMDLEEYEQYF.